This is a list of T cell receptor beta chains from one sample in a study of blood T cell repertoires in COVID-19. Libraries were prepared by immunoSEQ multiplex PCR; TCRdb keeps only in-frame clonotypes and omits some of them. This sample has 70,000 or so clones, with approximately 90% found just once. What was sequenced was peripheral blood. These receptors were taken from a woman older than 75 with acute or convalescent COVID-19. The CDR3 runs from the conserved cysteine through the conserved F or W. D genes are given only for firm matches. Clone size is shown for a subset of rows, as once, few, many or a class of expanded clone.

d_gene: .; v_gene: TRBV24-1; j_gene: TRBJ2-3; abundance: .; CDR3aa: CATSDTVSADTQYF; CDR3nt: TGTGCCACCAGTGATACAGTAAGTGCAGATACGCAGTATTTT
d_gene: .; v_gene: TRBV5-1; j_gene: TRBJ2-2; abundance: .; CDR3aa: CASSLAGGHGELFF; CDR3nt: TGCGCCAGCAGCTTGGCCGGGGGGCACGGGGAGCTGTTTTTT
d_gene: .; v_gene: TRBV5-1; j_gene: TRBJ2-3; abundance: once; CDR3aa: CAGSNYSDTQYF; CDR3nt: TGCGCCGGCAGCAACTACTCAGATACGCAGTATTTT
d_gene: .; v_gene: TRBV27; j_gene: TRBJ1-2; abundance: .; CDR3aa: CASSIRDSRGGYTF; CDR3nt: TGTGCCAGCAGTATCCGGGACTCACGAGGAGGCTACACCTTC
d_gene: .; v_gene: TRBV30; j_gene: TRBJ1-4; abundance: .; CDR3aa: CAWSVQGCEKLFF; CDR3nt: TGTGCCTGGAGTGTACAGGGATGTGAAAAACTGTTTTTT
d_gene: TRBD1; v_gene: TRBV28; j_gene: TRBJ1-5; abundance: .; CDR3aa: CASSRRQGDDQPQHF; CDR3nt: TGTGCCAGCAGTCGGCGACAGGGTGACGATCAGCCCCAGCATTTT
d_gene: TRBD1; v_gene: TRBV19; j_gene: TRBJ2-5; abundance: .; CDR3aa: CASSIGIDRGRETQYF; CDR3nt: TGTGCCAGTAGTATAGGAATAGACAGGGGTAGGGAGACCCAGTACTTC
d_gene: .; v_gene: TRBV5-1; j_gene: TRBJ1-2; abundance: .; CDR3aa: CASSADPVRVNYGYTF; CDR3nt: TGCGCCAGCAGTGCTGATCCGGTCAGGGTGAACTATGGCTACACCTTC
d_gene: TRBD1; v_gene: TRBV28; j_gene: TRBJ1-1; abundance: .; CDR3aa: CASSIHRGQKTEAFF; CDR3nt: TGTGCCAGCAGTATACACAGGGGGCAGAAGACTGAAGCTTTCTTT
d_gene: .; v_gene: TRBV7-2; j_gene: TRBJ1-5; abundance: .; CDR3aa: CASSLSTARSNQPQHF; CDR3nt: TGTGCCAGCAGCTTGTCGACAGCCCGTAGCAATCAGCCCCAGCATTTT
d_gene: TRBD1; v_gene: TRBV28; j_gene: TRBJ1-6; abundance: once; CDR3aa: CASSIPGQNSPLHF; CDR3nt: TGTGCCAGCAGTATTCCGGGACAGAATTCACCCCTCCACTTT
d_gene: .; v_gene: TRBV19; j_gene: TRBJ1-1; abundance: .; CDR3aa: CASSINGAEAFF; CDR3nt: TGTGCCAGTAGTATTAACGGGGCTGAAGCTTTCTTT
d_gene: TRBD2; v_gene: TRBV2; j_gene: TRBJ2-1; abundance: .; CDR3aa: CASRVGLEWFF; CDR3nt: TGTGCCAGCAGGGTAGGACTAGAGTGGTTCTTC
d_gene: TRBD1; v_gene: TRBV5-1; j_gene: TRBJ2-7; abundance: .; CDR3aa: CASSLAPGQPGEQYF; CDR3nt: TGCGCCAGCAGCTTGGCCCCGGGACAGCCTGGTGAGCAGTACTTC